Presented here are 18 T cell receptor beta chains from one specimen sequenced in a study of identical twins. Via MiXCR, TCRdb re-called the 5' RACE reads, giving one row per CDR3 protein. The table lists roughly 350,000 distinct CDR3 sequences, 9% to 15% of them singletons. The same data also contributed to another study, on yellow fever vaccine responses in identical twins.

Material: CD8+ T cells sorted from blood. Receptor source: a woman aged 18-35 years in good health.

The V call is TRBV3-1, the J call TRBJ2-6; 8 positions match TRBD2. After removal of 0 bases from V and 2 bases from J, the junction contained 12 bases not matched to a gene. Germline loops: CDR1 LGHDT, CDR2 YNNKEL (reference sequence). The length of the CDR3 is 20 residues. The DNA of the CDR3 is TGTGCCAGCAGCCAAGAGCCAGCGGGGGCCCCTTTCGCTGGGGCCAACGTCCTGACTTTC. Its protein is CASSQEPAGAPFAGANVLTF.

The chain carries TRBV10-3 and TRBJ1-5; D gene unclear. This CDR3 contains 15 residues. Trimming removed 2 bases from V and 7 bases from J, with 15 bases in between. CDR1 and CDR2 from the germline V gene are ENHRY and SYGVKD. CDR3 region: CAISEGYTTDQPQHF. As DNA, the CDR3 is TGTGCCATCAGTGAGGGTTACACAACCGACCAGCCCCAGCATTTT.

J is TRBJ2-2 and V is TRBV5-1; the D is unclear. V was pared by 4 bases and J by 4 bases, with 17 bases between. Per germline, CDR1 SGHRS and CDR2 YFSETQ. The CDR3 is made up of 16 amino acids. CDR3 in amino acids: CASSTSPGQVTGELFF. CDR3 DNA: TGCGCCAGCAGCACCTCTCCCGGCCAGGTCACCGGGGAGCTGTTTTTT.

CDR3 DNA: TGTGCCAGCAGACTATCCTCGGGGACTGAAGCTTTCTTT. Translation: CASRLSSGTEAFF. The chain recombines TRBV28 with TRBJ1-1; D is unresolved. The CDR3 covers 13 residues. Trimming shortened V by 6 bases and J by 5 bases, and 13 bases separated the two germline ends. The germline CDR1 and CDR2 sequences are MDHEN and SYDVKM.

This clonotype was found many times. The V and J genes are TRBV12-3 or TRBV12-4 and TRBJ2-3, with TRBD2 matching over 8 bases. V lost 3 bases to trimming and J lost 2 bases; unmatched junction nucleotides: 1. CDR3 size: 14 residues. The CDR3 region is CASSFSGTTDTQYF. DNA for the CDR3: TGTGCCAGCAGTTTTAGCGGGACCACAGATACGCAGTATTTT.

V and J are TRBV7-6 and TRBJ1-1, with 7 bases identical to TRBD1. V lost 5 bases to trimming and J lost 8 bases; unmatched junction nucleotides: 14. Germline V gene lookup returns CDR1 SGHVS and CDR2 FNYEAQ. The CDR3 extends over 15 amino acids. CDR3 DNA sequence: TGTGCCAGCAGCCCAACCGGGACAGAAAAGTCGGAAGCTTTCTTT. Translating gives CASSPTGTEKSEAFF. Together with reference TRBV7-6 and TRBJ1-1, the CDR3 gives the full variable domain: GAGVSQSPRYKVTKRGQDVALRCDPISGHVSLYWYRQALGQGPEFLTYFNYEAQQDKSGLPNDRFSAERPEGSISTLTIQRTEQRDSAMYRCASSPTGTEKSEAFFGQGTRLTVV.

The chain uses TRBV11-1 and TRBJ2-1; D not resolved. The CDR3 is 15 residues long. CDR1 and CDR2 from the germline V gene are SGHAT and FQDESV (reference sequence). Trimming shortened V by 1 base and J by 0 bases, and 7 bases separated the two germline ends. The CDR3 spells CASSLVISSYNEQFF. CDR3 in DNA: TGTGCCAGCAGCTTAGTGATTTCCTCCTACAATGAGCAGTTCTTC.

The table lists this clonotype with many counts. The J gene is TRBJ2-7, the V gene TRBV7-8; 8 bases are shared with TRBD1. There are 17 residues in the CDR3. V trimming: 2 bases; J trimming: 4 bases; junction bases outside the gene matches: 13. Per germline, CDR1 SGHVS and CDR2 FQNEAQ. CDR3 nucleotides: TGTGCCAGCAGCTTAACGGCCGCGACAGGGGTTGCGTACGAGCAGTACTTC. Translating it yields CASSLTAATGVAYEQYF.

Only a few counts were recorded for this clonotype. The V and J genes are TRBV21-1 and TRBJ2-7; the table's D call of TRBD2 was not tested on the DNA. TRBV21-1 is marked as a pseudogene. The CDR3 is made up of 16 amino acids. CDR3 residues: CASSKSGDLSTYEQYV. The CDR3 DNA sequence: TGTGCCAGCAGCAAATCCGGGGACTTGAGCACCTACGAGCAGTACGTC.

This clonotype was observed at least ten times. The chain links TRBV11-2 to TRBJ2-1; the D gene is possibly TRBD1 (7 bases). V was pared by 4 bases and J by 6 bases, with 10 bases between. This CDR3 is built from 13 residues. Germline CDR1 is SGHAT and CDR2 is FQNNGV. CDR3 DNA sequence: TGTGCCAGCAGCTCAGGGGGAGGCAATGAGCAGTTCTTC. Its protein product is CASSSGGGNEQFF.

The sample holds a few counts of this clonotype. V and J are TRBV9 and TRBJ1-2; D possibly corresponds to TRBD1 (6 bases). V lost 2 bases, J lost 4 bases, and 15 bases lay in between. The germline V gene has CDR1 SGDLS and CDR2 YYNGEE. The CDR3 spans 15 residues. The CDR3 bases are TGTGCCAGCAGCGTGGGGACAACCGGGACCTATGGCTACACCTTC. Translated: CASSVGTTGTYGYTF.

This chain uses TRBV7-7 with TRBJ2-5, with TRBD2 matching over 8 bases. V was clipped by 5 bases and J by 4 bases; unmatched bases: 9. Germline V gene sequence: CDR1 SSHAT, CDR2 FNYEAQ (reference sequence). The CDR3 loop spans 15 amino acids. The DNA for the CDR3 is TGTGCCAGCAGCACCCTAGCGGGCCCCCGAGAGACCCAGTACTTC. Amino acid sequence: CASSTLAGPRETQYF.

This clonotype was recorded at least ten times. This chain uses TRBV12-3 or TRBV12-4 with TRBJ2-7, with TRBD1 matching 10 bases. The V gene end was trimmed by 6 bases and the J gene end by 6 bases; junction bases not matched to a gene: 5. The CDR3 covers 13 residues. CDR3 loop: CASRTGTGVEQYF. The CDR3 DNA sequence: TGTGCCAGCAGGACCGGGACAGGGGTCGAGCAGTACTTC.

CDR3 amino acids: CASSTTGNYGYTF. The DNA for the CDR3 is TGTGCCAGCTCAACTACAGGGAACTATGGCTACACCTTC. This chain connects TRBV27 to TRBJ1-2; D may be TRBD1 (6 bases). CDR1 is MNHEY and CDR2 is SMNVEV in the germline V gene (reference sequence). Trimming shortened V by 8 bases and J by 2 bases, and 12 bases separated the two germline ends. The CDR3 has 13 residues.

Ten or more counts support this clonotype. The chain joins TRBV7-6 to TRBJ1-2; 7 bases agree with TRBD1. The CDR3 runs to 15 residues. Germline CDR1 SGHVS, CDR2 FNYEAQ. After removal of 1 base from V and 1 base from J, the junction contained 3 bases not matched to a gene. The CDR3 loop is CASSLGGDSNYGYTF. The DNA of the CDR3 is TGTGCCAGCAGCTTAGGGGGGGACAGTAACTATGGCTACACCTTC.

This clonotype was seen more than once but under ten times. The chain employs TRBV7-8 and TRBJ2-3; 11 nucleotides match TRBD2. This CDR3 is 18 amino acids long. Trimming took 4 bases from V and 0 from J; bases not matched to a gene: 9. Per germline, CDR1 SGHVS and CDR2 FQNEAQ. In nucleotides, the CDR3 is TGTGCCAGCAGCTCACCGGGACTAGCGGCCGCTAGCACAGATACGCAGTATTTT. This translates into CASSSPGLAAASTDTQYF.

The rearrangement joins TRBV4-1 to TRBJ2-1; 12 positions match TRBD1. Unmatched junction bases numbered 7, after V lost 1 base and J lost 0 bases. Per the germline V gene, CDR1 is MGHRA and CDR2 is YSYEKL. The CDR3 is made up of 19 amino acids. This CDR3 is CASSQAGTGGLSSYNEQFF. The CDR3 DNA follows: TGCGCCAGCAGCCAAGCCGGGACAGGGGGCTTGAGCTCCTACAATGAGCAGTTCTTC.

This clonotype has a handful of counts. This chain uses TRBV4-1 with TRBJ2-1; no firm D call. Germline V gene sequence: CDR1 MGHRA, CDR2 YSYEKL. Deletions cut 6 bases from V and 0 bases from J, with 9 bases between. The CDR3 loop spans 14 amino acids. CDR3 amino acids: CASSPKSSYNEQFF. DNA for the CDR3: TGCGCCAGCAGTCCGAAGAGCTCCTACAATGAGCAGTTCTTC.